This T cell receptor (beta chain) was sequenced for a study of blood T cell repertoires in COVID-19. At the level of the study: Samples came from the United States, Italy and Spain, spanning acute and convalescent COVID-19. The cDNA or gDNA used as material had been derived from T cells, B-cell-depleted T cells, or PBMCs.

From germline, CDR1 is DFQATT and CDR2 SNEGSKA (reference sequence). The CDR3 runs 11 residues. Per the study methods: From reference gene primer amplification, estimates of nucleated cell counts were derived. The assay was immunoSEQ multiplex PCR, and TCRdb's table has in-frame clones only and misses some. V and J calls and clone size follow that table, whereas D and trimming were derived from the DNA. The sample has some 250,000 clones, roughly 88% seen once; the top ten hold about 12%. Material for sequencing was peripheral blood. V and J are TRBV20-1 and TRBJ2-5; 8 bases agree with TRBD2. This receptor was taken from an elderly man with acute or convalescent COVID-19. CDR3 region: CRAGGGETQYF. The CDR3 region has the DNA TGCAGGGCGGGGGGAGGAGAGACCCAGTACTTC.